Sequencing of this T cell receptor (beta chain) was carried out in a study of cytomegalovirus exposure and HLA in healthy donors. Study-level points and caveats: The study reported that TCR beta sequences accurately predicted HLA-A and HLA-B alleles in most subjects. In an earlier analysis, about 87% or about 30%: the productive usage of most TCR beta V segments. TCR beta chains numbering about 160 were designated cytomegalovirus-associated.

CDR3 length equals 15 residues. Germline V lookup: CDR1 SGHNT, CDR2 YENEEA. V trimming: 5 bases; J trimming: 5 bases; junction bases outside the gene matches: 7. Researchers ran the PCR with 60 Vbeta and 13 Jbeta primers. The method was immunoSEQ multiplex PCR; TCRdb's version includes in-frame clones alone and lacks a portion of them. The repertoire holds 90,000 to 130,000 clones, with roughly 80% as singletons. In its sample, this clone was seen a few times. Its antigen is unknown. The chain uses TRBV11-3 and TRBJ1-1; the match to TRBD1 covers 11 bases. The receptor comes from a woman in her twenties or thirties in good health and CMV-seronegative. Sequenced: PBMCs. The CDR3 loop reads CASSPGQGARTEAFF. The DNA of the CDR3 is TGTGCCAGCAGCCCCGGACAGGGGGCAAGGACTGAAGCTTTCTTT.